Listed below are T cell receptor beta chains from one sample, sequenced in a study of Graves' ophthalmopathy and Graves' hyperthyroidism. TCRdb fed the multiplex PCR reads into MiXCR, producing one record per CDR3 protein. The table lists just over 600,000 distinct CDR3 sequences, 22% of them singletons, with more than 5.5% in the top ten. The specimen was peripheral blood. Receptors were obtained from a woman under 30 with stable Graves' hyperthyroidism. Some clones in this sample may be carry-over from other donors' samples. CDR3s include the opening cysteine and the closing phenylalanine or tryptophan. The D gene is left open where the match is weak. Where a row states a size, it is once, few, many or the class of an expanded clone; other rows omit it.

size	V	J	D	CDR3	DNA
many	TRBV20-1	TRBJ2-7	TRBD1	CSASGTGKFLSYEQYF	TGCAGTGCTTCCGGGACAGGGAAGTTTCTTAGCTACGAGCAGTACTTC
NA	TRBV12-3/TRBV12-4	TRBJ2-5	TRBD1	CASSFEDRGRETQYF	TGTGCCAGCAGTTTTGAGGACAGGGGCCGAGAGACCCAGTACTTC
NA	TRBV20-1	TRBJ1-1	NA	CSARDPGHNTEAFF	TGCAGTGCTAGAGATCCCGGCCATAACACTGAAGCTTTCTTT
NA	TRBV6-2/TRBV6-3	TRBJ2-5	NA	CASSPNRHKTQYF	TGTGCCAGCAGTCCCAACCGACACAAGACCCAGTACTTC
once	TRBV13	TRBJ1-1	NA	CASSLGSGAVTEAFF	TGTGCCAGCAGCTTAGGATCAGGGGCAGTCACTGAAGCTTTCTTT
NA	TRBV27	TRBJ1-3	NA	CASSRFGGAAGNTIYF	TGTGCCAGCAGTCGCTTCGGTGGGGCAGCTGGAAACACCATATATTTT
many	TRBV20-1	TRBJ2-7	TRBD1	CSAILDRENEQYF	TGCAGTGCTATTCTGGACAGGGAAAACGAGCAGTACTTC
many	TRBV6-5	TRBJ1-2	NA	CASSYQGDGYTF	TGTGCCAGCAGTTATCAAGGGGATGGCTACACCTTC
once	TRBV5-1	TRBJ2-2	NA	CAGIATGAHTGELFF	TGCGCCGGCATAGCCACCGGGGCGCACACCGGGGAGCTGTTTTTT
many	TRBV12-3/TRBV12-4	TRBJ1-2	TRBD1	CASSDDRGFSGYTF	TGTGCCAGCAGTGATGACAGGGGATTTTCTGGCTACACCTTC
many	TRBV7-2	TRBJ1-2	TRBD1	CASSRPGTGGLGYTF	TGTGCCAGCAGCCGTCCCGGGACAGGGGGCCTGGGCTACACCTTC
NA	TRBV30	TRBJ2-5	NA	CAWSVLGGTGAETQYF	TGTGCCTGGAGTGTACTCGGCGGAACCGGGGCGGAGACCCAGTACTTC
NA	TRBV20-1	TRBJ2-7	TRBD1	CSARGRDRGHEQYF	TGCAGTGCTAGGGGGCGTGACAGGGGCCACGAGCAGTACTTC
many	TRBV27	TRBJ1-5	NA	CASRTGTSNQPQHF	TGTGCCAGTAGGACGGGGACTTCCAATCAGCCCCAGCATTTT
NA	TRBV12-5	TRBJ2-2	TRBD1	CASGLPKGQVYTGELFF	TGTGCTAGTGGTTTGCCTAAGGGACAGGTTTACACCGGGGAGCTGTTTTTT
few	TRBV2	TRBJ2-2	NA	CATLMGGTGELFF	TGTGCCACCCTTATGGGGGGCACCGGGGAGCTGTTTTTT
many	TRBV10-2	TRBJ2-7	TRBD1	CASSESQGASYEQYF	TGCGCCAGCAGTGAGTCACAGGGGGCCTCCTACGAGCAGTACTTC
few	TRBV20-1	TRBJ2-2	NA	CSAFSPSTGELFF	TGCAGTGCTTTCAGCCCGTCCACCGGGGAGCTGTTTTTT
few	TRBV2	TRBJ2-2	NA	CASRADSQNTGELFF	TGTGCCAGCAGGGCGGACAGCCAAAACACCGGGGAGCTGTTTTTT
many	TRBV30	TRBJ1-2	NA	CAWSLTGTYGYTF	TGTGCCTGGAGCCTTACAGGGACCTATGGCTACACCTTC
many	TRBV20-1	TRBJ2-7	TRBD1	CSVRTGAPYEQYF	TGCAGTGTGCGGACAGGAGCCCCCTACGAGCAGTACTTC
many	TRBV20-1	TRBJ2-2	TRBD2	CSARGTSGGDTGELFF	TGCAGTGCTAGAGGGACTAGCGGGGGGGACACCGGGGAGCTGTTTTTT
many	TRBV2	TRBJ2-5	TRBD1	CASSEGQVLETQYF	TGTGCCAGCAGCGAGGGACAGGTGCTGGAGACCCAGTACTTC
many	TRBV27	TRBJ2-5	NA	CASAGRGGQETQYF	TGTGCCAGCGCAGGGCGTGGGGGACAAGAGACCCAGTACTTC
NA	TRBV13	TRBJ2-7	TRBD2	CASGPRTSASSYEQYF	TGTGCCAGCGGGCCGAGGACTAGCGCGAGCTCCTACGAGCAGTACTTC
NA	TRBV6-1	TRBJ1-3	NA	CASSASGSRNTIYF	TGTGCCAGCAGCGCGTCAGGGAGCCGAAACACCATATATTTT
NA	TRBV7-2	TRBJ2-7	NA	CASSPSQGPYEQYF	TGTGCCAGCAGCCCCTCACAGGGCCCCTACGAGCAGTACTTC
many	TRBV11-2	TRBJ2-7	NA	CASSIAGQGYEQYF	TGTGCCAGCAGCATCGCGGGGCAGGGCTACGAGCAGTACTTC
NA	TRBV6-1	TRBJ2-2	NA	CASSERLDNTGELFF	TGTGCCAGCAGTGAAAGGCTAGACAACACCGGGGAGCTGTTTTTT
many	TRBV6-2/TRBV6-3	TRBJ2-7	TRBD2	CASTGLAGGRSYEQYF	TGTGCCAGCACCGGACTAGCGGGGGGCCGCTCCTACGAGCAGTACTTC
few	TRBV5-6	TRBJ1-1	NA	CASSLMLTEAFF	TGTGCCAGCAGCTTGATGCTCACTGAAGCTTTCTTT
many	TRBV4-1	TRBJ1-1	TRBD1	CASSQPGQGLGEAFF	TGCGCCAGCAGCCAACCAGGACAGGGTTTGGGTGAAGCTTTCTTT
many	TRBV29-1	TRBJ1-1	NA	CSVASRGASPGAFF	TGCAGCGTTGCCTCCAGGGGCGCTTCCCCCGGAGCTTTCTTT
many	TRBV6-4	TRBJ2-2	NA	CASSDSGMDTGELFF	TGTGCCAGCAGTGACTCGGGGATGGACACCGGGGAGCTGTTTTTT
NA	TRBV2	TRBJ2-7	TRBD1	CASSEIRGQVFYEQYF	TGTGCCAGCAGTGAAATCCGGGGACAGGTATTCTACGAGCAGTACTTC
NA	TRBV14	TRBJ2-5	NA	CASSQGGSRKETQYF	TGTGCCAGCAGCCAAGGGGGTAGCCGGAAAGAGACCCAGTACTTC
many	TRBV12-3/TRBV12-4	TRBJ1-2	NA	CASSRRQAGNYGYTF	TGTGCCAGCAGCCGCCGGCAGGCGGGGAACTATGGCTACACCTTC
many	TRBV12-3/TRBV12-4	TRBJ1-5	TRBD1	CASGTGASSNQPQHF	TGTGCCAGCGGGACAGGGGCCTCCTCTAACCAGCCCCAGCATTTT
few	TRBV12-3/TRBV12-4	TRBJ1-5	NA	CASSLVPNQPQHF	TGTGCCAGCAGTTTAGTGCCAAACCAGCCCCAGCATTTT
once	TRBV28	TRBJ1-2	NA	CASTHGGDGYTF	TGTGCCAGCACCCACGGGGGGGATGGCTACACCTTC
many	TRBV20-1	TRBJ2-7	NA	CSARKGNPYEQYF	TGCAGTGCTAGAAAGGGTAATCCCTACGAGCAGTACTTC
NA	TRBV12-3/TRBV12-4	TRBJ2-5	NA	CASSAYRGVQETQYF	TGTGCCAGCAGCGCCTACAGAGGGGTCCAAGAGACCCAGTACTTC
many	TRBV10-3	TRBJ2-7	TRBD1	CAISDPRTGLYEQYF	TGTGCCATCAGTGACCCCAGGACAGGATTATACGAGCAGTACTTC
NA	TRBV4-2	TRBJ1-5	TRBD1	CASSPEGTGDYQPQHF	TGTGCCAGCAGCCCGGAAGGGACAGGGGACTATCAGCCCCAGCATTTT
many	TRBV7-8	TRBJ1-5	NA	CASSLHGVVKPQHF	TGTGCCAGCAGCTTACACGGGGTAGTTAAGCCCCAGCATTTT
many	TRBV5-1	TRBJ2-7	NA	CASSPGPSNEQYF	TGCGCCAGCAGCCCGGGGCCAAGCAACGAGCAGTACTTC
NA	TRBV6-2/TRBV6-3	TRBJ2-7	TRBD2	CASSYSVLAGFNEQYF	TGTGCCAGCAGTTACTCTGTACTAGCGGGGTTCAACGAGCAGTACTTC
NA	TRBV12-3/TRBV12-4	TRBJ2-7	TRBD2	CASSFGGGSGDEQYF	TGTGCCAGCAGTTTTGGGGGAGGGTCGGGGGACGAGCAGTACTTC